This TCR beta chain was obtained from a study of cytomegalovirus exposure and HLA in healthy donors (dated by TCRdb to 2016 to 2017). Some background on the complete study: An earlier analysis of under 600 of the donors reported 250 to 300 Gb of sequence data and 117 million unique TCR beta sequences from 150 million to 200 million T cells. A separate validation cohort of roughly 110 different subjects was used in addition to the roughly 700-subject first cohort. The study aimed to test whether cataloging public T cell receptors could reveal signatures of past pathogen exposure. Roughly 5 DR-DQ haplotypes were treated as single units for association and clustering because of strong linkage in the cohort. To study patterns of TCR occurrence, a later analysis re-analyzed previously published TCR beta repertoires from 666 donors and added high-resolution HLA genotyping. Alongside the repertoire data, information on donor age, sex, ethnicity and CMV serostatus was compiled. Rather than using new phenotypic data, the later analysis identified candidate immune exposures from TCR beta sequences and from how often those sequences occurred across donors. In a later genetic analysis, genome-wide SNP genotypes for about three fifths of the roughly 670 donors were used, and that subset was treated as a discovery cohort. All discovery cohort repertoires had been generated using a single sequencing platform. Typing coverage varied by locus: about 620-630 donors for A, B, C, DRB1 and DQB1; around 560 for DQA1; about 590 for DPA1; roughly 450 for DPB1. Roughly 300 gigabases of sequencing data and tens of millions of unique TCR sequences were included in an early release covering 550 to 800 HLA-typed donors. An earlier analysis of roughly 600 of the donors used high-throughput TCR beta sequencing to judge whether each TCR beta V gene segment behaved as functional or pseudogenic. Among about 400 genotyped donors of the cohort, an average of roughly 230,000 unique TCR beta nucleotide sequences was sequenced per donor, of which 15% to 20% were non-productive. Both class I and class II loci were covered by HLA typing, at four-digit resolution. High-throughput TCR immunosequencing, statistical association of individual TCRs with disease status, and machine learning were combined to predict cytomegalovirus infection status. The T cell repertoires of 700 or so subjects were profiled by immunosequencing and related to cytomegalovirus serostatus. Of the 300 to 400 genotyped donors, about 84% fell in the genetic ancestry cluster associated with self-reported Caucasian donors. Study-wide conclusions, independent of this receptor: A later analysis found that HLA-associated TCR beta chains were more clonally expanded and had lower generation probabilities than equally common non-associated chains. The study gave a list of 150 to 200 TCR beta chains associated with cytomegalovirus. Most TCR sequences were seen in very few donors, while some public TCRs were found in many individuals. V-gene and J-gene trimming of TCR beta chains was associated with a missense DCLRE1C variant in a later genetic analysis, and the association was replicated in an independent cohort. Roughly uniform sequencing depth across donors was assumed in presence/absence analyses, although this assumption may not hold. Three of the identified cytomegalovirus-associated TCR beta chains were confirmed in vitro to be specific for cytomegalovirus antigens. Correlated functional status among segregating V segments might reflect linkage disequilibrium, but an unknown experimental factor could not be ruled out. Some IMGT-functional V segments, including TRBV6-2 and TRBV6-3, could not be told apart with the 87-base-pair reads, so those segments were excluded. Immune exposure information for the cohort was limited to CMV serostatus. It was suggested by the authors that the approach could potentially be generalized to other disease states and immunological phenotypes. Because HLA typing was unavailable for some donors at each locus, only the typed subset was used in association tests. A later analysis reported that several top co-occurrence clusters appeared linked to parvovirus B19, influenza, CMV and Epstein-Barr virus. A later analysis found that TCR association rates varied across HLA loci, with DRB1 alleles showing the most associated TCRs and HLA-C alleles the fewest. Strong co-occurrence of HLA alleles, especially DR and DQ, made assigning TCR associations to individual alleles difficult. In a later analysis, 16,951 TCR beta sequences were associated with specific HLA alleles at a false discovery rate of 0.05. A further reported finding was that TCR beta sequences accurately predicted the HLA-A and HLA-B alleles for most subjects in the first cohort. Because counts were too low, roughly 17 rarely observed V segments, including chromosome 9 orphons, were left out of the earlier analysis of several hundred of the donors. According to a later analysis, most CMV-associated TCR beta chains appeared to be HLA-restricted, and the HLA associations seemed to be driven largely by CMV exposure. Broadly in line with IMGT annotations, most TCR beta V segments showed up in productive rearrangements about 87% or about 30% of the time in an earlier analysis of 450 to 600 of the donors. In both the original and validation cohorts, the classifier was reported to diagnose cytomegalovirus status with high specificity and sensitivity. A cluster of highly shared sequence variants was judged likely to represent a technical artifact of the sequencing pipeline. Compared with the approximately 710-donor mean, donors in an Asian-associated ancestry cluster had fewer N-insertions in productive TCRs, according to a later genetic analysis. In this cohort, only TCR beta chains were sequenced, and detectable features were limited by the absence of alpha or paired-chain data.

The CDR3, from cysteine to phenylalanine, totals 14 residues. Only the CDR3 DNA is retained, 42 bases long and in frame from the first base. The germline V gene yields SGHNT for CDR1 and YENEEA for CDR2. The germline V end is reduced by 5 bases and the J end by 12 bases; junction bases left unmatched: 8. In total, 500 to 700 healthy bone marrow donors made up the cohort. At the time of sampling, every cohort member was nominally healthy, though immune exposures that went unrecorded were likely present. Of the 650 to 750 cohort members, some 270 had positive CMV serostatus and about 360 had negative CMV serostatus, and CMV serostatus was not recorded for the donor. Every donor gave a peripheral blood sample, and the peripheral blood mononuclear cells from that sample were used for TCR beta sequencing. Genomic DNA extraction from the blood cell samples was performed with the Qiagen DNeasy Blood Extraction Kit.

As for this clone: Its antigen is not yet known. No much larger clone is present one base from it, and per-base qualities are unavailable.

The protocol used for the library was the immunoSEQ multiplex PCR assay. A mixture of 60 forward primers for TCR Vbeta segments and 13 reverse primers for TCR Jbeta segments was used in the multiplex PCR. A multiplex PCR assay on genomic DNA amplified the CDR3 region of rearranged TCR beta genes. The Illumina HiSeq System was used to sequence the amplified TCR beta libraries as 87-base-pair reads. Per the source publication's procedure: A later analysis tallied approximately 87 million unique TCR beta chains across the 666 repertoires, and some 10 million of those chains were shared by two or more donors. Raw reads were error-corrected and collapsed into unique sequences with a nearest-neighbor algorithm that merged closely related sequences to remove PCR and sequencing errors. V, D and J gene segments were assigned by aligning CDR3 sequences to IMGT reference sequences. For a sequence to be retained, a match of at least six nucleotides was required to both a V gene segment and a J gene segment. A rearrangement was called productive if the CDR3 had no stop codons and remained in frame with V and J, and every other rearrangement was called non-productive. CDR3 was defined according to IMGT convention as the region running from the second conserved V-encoded cysteine to the conserved J-encoded phenylalanine. The earlier analysis of more than 450 of the donors excluded sequences that lacked an unambiguous match to a single V gene segment. An earlier analysis of 550 to 650 of the donors classified V segments as functional when productive rearrangements were above 56.7% and as segregating when the standard deviation between donors was above 5%. A statistical classification framework was developed to diagnose cytomegalovirus status using the catalog of TCR beta chain sequences. In a later analysis, TCR nucleotide sequences were compared against IMGT/GENE-DB human TR gene sequences so that V and J genes could be assigned. Using the TCRdist pipeline, a later analysis assigned CDR3 sequences along with most-parsimonious VDJ recombination scenarios. In a later analysis, every TCR beta chain was defined by the combination of its CDR3 amino acid sequence and its V-gene family, and reads without a unique V-gene family were dropped. In a later analysis, 500 to 650 highly shared, low-generation-probability nucleotide sequences were removed to address suspected cross-contamination and a sequencing artifact. A later analysis calculated a clonal expansion index for each public chain from normalized within-repertoire ranks of inferred template counts. In a later analysis, generation probabilities were computed using a VDJ recombination model fitted to out-of-frame rearrangements, and the results were checked against IGoR. Hypergeometric tests were used in a later analysis to score TCR-TCR, TCR-HLA and TCR-CMV co-occurrence, with a repertoire-size bias correction applied to the TCR pairs. False discovery rates were estimated in a later analysis by permuting HLA or CMV assignments 20 times. In a later analysis, co-occurring TCRs were grouped using DBSCAN, and TCRdist sequence similarity was added for clustering within HLA-allele-positive subsets. For co-occurrence clustering, repertoires with fewer than 30,000 or more than 120,000 public chains were excluded, along with four to six repertoires with anomalous nucleotide sharing. This is the immuneACCESS table as TCRdb keeps it, with only in-frame sequences that have V and J called. A part of the clones is gone; compared with another copy, unresolved V genes explain less than half, and the rest is unexplained. The DNA was the basis for D and trimming; V, J and clone size are from that table. This sample holds about 94,000 clones; approximately 80% were observed only once. The ten largest clones represent about a tenth of the sample.

The sequenced sample was PBMCs. The chain links TRBV11-3 with TRBJ2-6, with 9 bases in between that match TRBD1. The receptor was derived from a human donor in good health. The base sequence is TGTGCCAGCAGCGGGACAGGGAAGGCTGGCGTCCTGACTTTC. Its translation is CASSGTGKAGVLTF.